What follows describes a single TCR beta chain. What it recognizes is unknown. This entry is derived from a study of chemoradiotherapy in HPV16-positive cancers. General observations from the study: HPV-specific T cells were functionally defined from only two HPV16-positive patients. In HPV16-positive patients, HPV-responsive T-cell expansion tracked better recurrence-free survival. Candidate HPV-specific clones and E7-related TCR motifs grew in tumor during treatment.

Profiled with immunoSEQ multiplex PCR; TCRdb holds only in-frame clones, not every one. The table includes 12,000 or so clones, around 90% detected once. The CDR3 covers 15 residues. The ends were cut back, 6 bases at V and 4 bases at J, with 16 bases in the middle. The germline gives CDR1 SGHTA, CDR2 FQGTGA. The receptor was isolated from a human donor with HPV-associated anogenital cancer. V usage is TRBV7-3 and J usage is TRBJ2-1, with unresolved D. Sampling took place from a patient who underwent chemoradiotherapy. CDR3 in amino acids: CASSRDSLGYNEQFF. The CDR3 bases are TGTGCCAGCAGTCGAGACTCCCTGGGTTACAATGAGCAGTTCTTC.